This T cell receptor beta chain is from a study of T cell responses to AZD1222 COVID-19 vaccine (dated by TCRdb to the early 2020s). About the investigation overall: AZD1222 recipients with second doses at about 4 weeks or about 12 weeks were pooled, because spike-specific TCR depth and breadth did not differ between schedules. Trial participants were enrolled by age into 18-55, 56-69 and 70-plus year subgroups, with about 150, 27 and 61 TCR-sequenced participants respectively. A total of approximately 250 trial participants underwent TCR sequencing, of whom approximately 200 had received two doses of AZD1222 and roughly 26 had received two doses of the MenACWY control vaccine. What the research found in general, with its limitations: No day 14 peak-response samples were available, so repertoires were characterized only after the peak T cell response. The whole spike protein was spanned by vaccine-associated CD4 TCRs, and dominant responses were seen in regions 160-218 and 743-854. Reportedly, close to half of the unique spike-specific TCRs recognized epitopes lying outside the regions that are mutated in the B.1.351 and B.1.1.7 variants. After two AZD1222 doses, both the breadth and the depth of spike-specific TCRs were significantly higher than at day 0 and than in MenACWY recipients. Most participants were white British and females outnumbered males, and the authors suggested that clonal diversity may have been underestimated. Only six or seven AZD1222 recipients were SARS-CoV-2 seropositive at baseline, limiting conclusions about previously exposed vaccinees. In the small 56-69-year group, the increase in depth fell short of significance, most likely because of low power.

Concerning this clone itself: The target of this receptor is not known. Base qualities are missing; no much larger clone stands one base away.

Interpreted using the paper, the time point label stands for: baseline before first vaccination. The vaccinee samples were drawn from two UK trials, COV001 and COV002, one of which was a single-blind randomized controlled phase 2/3 trial testing AZD1222 (ChAdOx1 nCoV-19) in healthy adults. Trial participant PBMC samples were collected at day 0 and day 28 after the second dose for TCRbeta chain sequencing. The CDR3 regions of human TCRbeta chains were analyzed by immunosequencing. The source study handled its data this way. Repertoire TCRs were matched against a reference library of SARS-CoV-2-specific TCRs generated with the MIRA antigen-specificity platform. Breadth was defined as the fraction of unique TCRs that were SARS-CoV-2-associated, and depth was defined as the fraction of total T cells that were SARS-CoV-2-associated. Using the MIRA data, each spike-specific TCR was assigned both to the spike region to which the TCR was reactive and to a CD4 or CD8 class. Log10-transformed breadth and depth values were compared by one-way ANOVA with Sidak's multiple comparisons tests. This immuneACCESS table, as held by TCRdb, lists in-frame sequences with V and J called but not all clones. Of the missing ones, under half trace to an unresolved V gene in checked studies; the others have no known cause. V and J calls and clone size come straight from that table; D and trimming were deduced from the DNA. Across this sample there are 100,000 to 150,000 clones, with around 89% seen only once. The top ten hold 1.5% to 1.9% of the sample.

V was cut back by 4 bases and J by 4 bases, leaving a gap of 17 bases between them. The CDR3 numbers 15 residues from cysteine through phenylalanine. The only DNA kept is the CDR3, 45 bases in frame from the first base. The CDR1 and CDR2 encoded by the germline V gene are SGHAT and FQNNGV. The source is an adult in good health. The rearrangement combines TRBV11-2 with TRBJ2-7, with the D segment identity uncertain. The material sequenced was peripheral blood, taken on day 0 of AZD1222 vaccination. The DNA sequence is given as TGTGCCAGCAGCTCGCCGGTCAAGGGTGGGTACGAGCAGTACTTC. Its product reads: CASSSPVKGGYEQYF.